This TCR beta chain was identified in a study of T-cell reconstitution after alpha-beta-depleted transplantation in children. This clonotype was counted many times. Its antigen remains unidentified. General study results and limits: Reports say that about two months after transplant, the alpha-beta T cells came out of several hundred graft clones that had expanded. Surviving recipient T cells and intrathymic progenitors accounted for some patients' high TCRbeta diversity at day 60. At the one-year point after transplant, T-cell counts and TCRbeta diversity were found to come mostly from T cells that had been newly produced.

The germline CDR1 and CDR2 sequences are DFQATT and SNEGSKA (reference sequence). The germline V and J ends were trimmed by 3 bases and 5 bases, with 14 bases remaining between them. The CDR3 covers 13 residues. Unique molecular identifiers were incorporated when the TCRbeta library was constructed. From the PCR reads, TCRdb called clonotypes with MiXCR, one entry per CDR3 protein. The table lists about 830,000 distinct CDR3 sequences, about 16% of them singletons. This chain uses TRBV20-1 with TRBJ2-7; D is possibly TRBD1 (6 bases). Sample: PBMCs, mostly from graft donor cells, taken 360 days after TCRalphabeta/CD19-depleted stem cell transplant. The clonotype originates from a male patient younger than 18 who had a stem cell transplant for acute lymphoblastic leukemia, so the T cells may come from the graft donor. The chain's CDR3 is CSARAGDFHEQYF. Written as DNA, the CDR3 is TGCAGTGCTAGGGCAGGGGATTTCCACGAGCAGTACTTC.